These 29 T cell receptor beta chains were sequenced from one sample in a study of control samples from healthy donors and cancer patients. The table came from immunoSEQ multiplex PCR; TCRdb's copy has only in-frame clones and leaves some out. The profile shows about 120,000 clones, about 95% of them singletons. The material sequenced was blood. These receptors originate from a man aged 25-40 years in good health.

The chain joins TRBV5-1 to TRBJ2-7; D perhaps matches TRBD2 (5 bases). The CDR3 covers 14 residues. With 4 bases removed from V and 3 bases from J, the gap between germline ends came to 14 bases. Per the germline V gene, CDR1 is SGHRS and CDR2 is YFSETQ. The CDR3, as DNA: TGCGCCAGCAGCCCCCGGGGTTTAAGCTACGAGCAGTACTTC. Amino acids: CASSPRGLSYEQYF.

The V call is TRBV27, the J call TRBJ2-7; 7 nucleotides match TRBD1. The V gene end was trimmed by 6 bases and the J gene end by 5 bases; junction bases not matched to a gene: 37. The germline V gene has CDR1 MNHEY and CDR2 SMNVEV (reference sequence). There are 23 residues in the CDR3. The CDR3 is CASSSDGILFKSQENNRGHEQYF. The CDR3 nucleotides read TGTGCCAGCAGCTCCGATGGGATTTTATTCAAAAGTCAAGAGAATAACAGGGGCCACGAGCAGTACTTC.

Points on this clone: Other DNA sequences in this specimen translate into the identical CDR3. The V call is TRBV9, the J call TRBJ1-5; D not resolved. Trimming removed 0 bases at V and 4 bases at J, with 5 bases between. The CDR3 has 13 amino acids. CDR1 and CDR2 from the germline V gene are SGDLS and YYNGEE. The CDR3 loop is CASSVAGNQPQHF. In DNA form, the CDR3 reads TGTGCCAGCAGCGTAGCGGGGAATCAGCCCCAGCATTTT.

V usage is TRBV6-2 or TRBV6-3 and J usage is TRBJ2-7; D is unclear. Germline CDR1 reads MNHEY; CDR2 reads SVGEGT. V was shortened by 2 bases and J by 2 bases, with 7 bases between the two germline ends. This CDR3 contains 13 residues. The CDR3 DNA reads as TGTGCCAGCAGTTACGATCGGGCCTACGAGCAGTACTTC. Encoded protein: CASSYDRAYEQYF.

V gene TRBV4-3 combines with J gene TRBJ1-1; D is possibly TRBD1 (6 bases). The germline V and J ends were trimmed by 4 bases and 4 bases, with 10 bases remaining between them. This CDR3 spans 13 amino acids. Germline CDR1 LGHNA, CDR2 YSLEER. As DNA, the CDR3 is TGCGCCAGCAGCCCCCGAGGGGGCACTGAAGCTTTCTTT. Protein sequence: CASSPRGGTEAFF.

The chain employs TRBV12-3 or TRBV12-4 and TRBJ1-5, with D unresolved. CDR3 length: 12 amino acids. The V end lost 6 bases, the J end lost 7 bases, and 10 bases lay between the germline ends. In DNA form, the CDR3 reads TGTGCCAGCAGAAATTACGGGCAGCCCCAGCATTTT. It is translated as CASRNYGQPQHF.

This chain connects TRBV7-6 to TRBJ2-7; 9 bases align to TRBD2. Germline CDR1 is SGHVS and CDR2 is FNYEAQ. V was pared by 5 bases and J by 3 bases, with 5 bases of the junction left unmatched. This CDR3 has 14 amino acids. This CDR3 is CASSLRGGGYEQYF. Here the CDR3 DNA reads TGTGCCAGCAGCCTGCGGGGGGGCGGCTACGAGCAGTACTTC.

CDR3: CASTSFPSGGKTQYF. CDR3 sequence (DNA): TGTGCCAGCACCTCTTTTCCTAGCGGGGGGAAGACCCAGTACTTC. This chain links TRBV5-6 with TRBJ2-5, with TRBD2 identical over 11 bases. With 6 bases clipped from V and 6 bases from J, the junction kept 10 bases outside the gene matches. Looked up from germline, CDR1 is SGHDT and CDR2 is YYEEEE. The CDR3 is 15 residues long.

The V gene is TRBV29-1, the J gene TRBJ1-2; D unclear. V was clipped by 6 bases and J by 5 bases, with 16 bases between them. Per germline, CDR1 SQVTM and CDR2 ANQGSEA. CDR3 length: 13 amino acids. The CDR3 loop reads CSVAGPSRYGYTF. CDR3 DNA sequence: TGCAGCGTCGCTGGGCCCAGTAGATATGGCTACACCTTC. Using reference TRBV29-1 and TRBJ1-2 for the parts outside the CDR3, the full variable domain is SAVISQKPSRDICQRGTSLTIQCQVDSQVTMMFWYRQQPGQSLTLIATANQGSEATYESGFVIDKFPISRPNLTFSTLTVSNMSPEDSSIYLCSVAGPSRYGYTFGSGTRLTVV.

This rearrangement joins TRBV21-1 to TRBJ1-5; TRBD1 is the table's D call and was not checked against the DNA. TRBV21-1 is listed as a pseudogene. This CDR3 region has 19 residues. The CDR3: CASSKGGTGCMYSNQPQHF. The CDR3 DNA is TGTGCCAGCAGCAAAGGGGGGACAGGATGCATGTATAGCAATCAGCCCCAGCATTTT.

The J gene is TRBJ2-1, the V gene TRBV28, with D possibly TRBD2 on 5 matching bases. V was clipped by 2 bases and J by 10 bases, with 9 bases between them. This CDR3 has 12 residues. The V gene's germline CDR1 is MDHEN and CDR2 SYDVKM. CDR3 in DNA: TGTGCCAGCAGTTTACAATCGGGGGAGCAGTTCTTC. Translation: CASSLQSGEQFF.

The chain employs TRBV7-9 and TRBJ1-6, with a tentative D call TRBD1 (5 bases). The CDR3 totals 17 residues. Germline CDR1 and CDR2: SEHNR and FQNEAQ (reference sequence). Trimming stripped 3 bases from V and 0 bases from J, with 12 bases between. The DNA of the CDR3 is TGTGCCAGCAGCTTCGGGGGGATCCACTCCTATAATTCACCCCTCCACTTT. Translation gives CASSFGGIHSYNSPLHF.

The genes are TRBV12-3 or TRBV12-4 and TRBJ2-4; no definite D call. V was shortened by 6 bases and J by 2 bases, with 8 bases between the two germline ends. The CDR3 sequence is 13 residues long. CDR3 protein: CASSLSSKNIQYF. The CDR3 DNA reads as TGTGCCAGCAGCCTTAGCTCCAAAAACATTCAGTACTTC.

The chain links TRBV30 to TRBJ1-1; TRBD1 matches 10 bases. V lost 1 base, J lost 12 bases, and 8 bases stayed unmatched. This CDR3 region has 13 residues. Germline-derived CDR1 and CDR2 are GTSNPN and SVGIG (reference sequence). The CDR3 sequence: CAWSGDRGLLSFF. The CDR3 nucleotides are TGTGCCTGGAGTGGAGACAGGGGGCTCCTATCTTTCTTT. The full variable domain, in which reference TRBV30 and TRBJ1-1 provide the parts outside the CDR3, is SQTIHQWPATLVQPVGSPLSLECTVEGTSNPNLYWYRQAAGRGLQLLFYSVGIGQISSEVPQNLSASRPQDRQFILSSKKLLLSDSGFYLCAWSGDRGLLSFFGQGTRLTVV.

The J gene is TRBJ2-1, the V gene TRBV4-3, with D possibly TRBD2 on 6 matching bases. CDR3 length: 16 amino acids. Germline CDR1 reads LGHNA; CDR2 reads YSLEER. Trimming took 0 bases from V and 0 from J, leaving 9 bases between them. The DNA for the CDR3 is TGCGCCAGCAGCCAAGAACCTAGCGTCTCCTACAATGAGCAGTTCTTC. Its protein is CASSQEPSVSYNEQFF.

J is TRBJ2-5 and V is TRBV29-1, with D maybe TRBD2 (7 bases). This CDR3 region has 14 residues. Trimming shortened V by 4 bases and J by 5 bases, and 17 bases separated the two germline ends. Germline CDR1 reads SQVTM; CDR2 reads ANQGSEA. CDR3 in DNA: TGCAGCGTTGTCGGAGGGGGGGCCGGGGAGACCCAGTACTTC. Its protein product is CSVVGGGAGETQYF.

This chain joins TRBV9 and TRBJ1-3, with D possibly TRBD1 on 6 matching bases. The CDR3 sequence is 14 residues long. Trimming removed 3 bases from V and 4 bases from J, with 11 bases in between. Germline V gene sequence: CDR1 SGDLS, CDR2 YYNGEE. DNA of the CDR3: TGTGCCAGCAGCGACAGGGTAGCAGGAAACACCATATATTTT. It yields the protein CASSDRVAGNTIYF.

This clone turned up a few times. This chain joins TRBV25-1 and TRBJ1-4; D remains unclear. Germline assignment: CDR1 MGHDK and CDR2 SYGVNS. The CDR3 is made up of 17 amino acids. Trimming shortened V by 1 base and J by 0 bases, and 12 bases separated the two germline ends. CDR3 loop: CASSECYSTPTNEKLFF. The CDR3 bases are TGTGCCAGCAGTGAATGTTACAGTACACCAACTAATGAAAAACTGTTTTTT.

V is TRBV4-1 and J is TRBJ2-7; no definite D call. The V gene lost 1 base and the J gene lost 1 base, with 8 bases spanning the gap. CDR3 length equals 14 residues. Germline V lookup: CDR1 MGHRA, CDR2 YSYEKL. The chain's CDR3 is CASSQGPRSYEQYF. DNA of the CDR3: TGCGCCAGCAGCCAAGGGCCGCGTTCCTACGAGCAGTACTTC.

This sequence joins TRBV7-2 and TRBJ1-1; perhaps TRBD1 as D (6 bases). Germline assignment: CDR1 SGHTA and CDR2 FQGNSA. The CDR3 is made up of 14 amino acids. The germline V and J ends were trimmed by 4 bases and 5 bases, with 14 bases remaining between them. The CDR3 reads CASSSSTGRTEAFF. CDR3 bases: TGTGCCAGCAGCTCATCCACAGGGAGGACTGAAGCTTTCTTT.

This rearrangement joins TRBV2 to TRBJ2-5, with D possibly TRBD2 on 6 matching bases. V was pared by 4 bases and J by 2 bases, with 14 bases between. CDR1 and CDR2 from the germline V gene are SNHLY and FYNNEI. CDR3 length: 15 residues. The DNA for the CDR3 is TGTGCCAGCAGTGGGCACGGAGGGGAACAAGAGACCCAGTACTTC. Translating it yields CASSGHGGEQETQYF.

V usage is TRBV6-5 and J usage is TRBJ1-6; D gene ambiguous. CDR1 is MNHEY, CDR2 SVGAGI, per germline. There are 12 residues in the CDR3. V dropped 6 bases and J dropped 7 bases, with 7 bases sitting between them. The CDR3, as DNA: TGTGCCAGCAGGGGGAGCAATTCACCCCTCCACTTT. This translates into CASRGSNSPLHF.

The chain joins TRBV4-1 to TRBJ2-1, with 12 bases aligning to TRBD2. The V and J ends lost 0 bases and 3 bases, in that order; junction bases with no gene match: 6. This CDR3 comprises 18 residues. Looked up from germline, CDR1 is MGHRA and CDR2 is YSYEKL. The CDR3 DNA sequence: TGCGCCAGCAGCCAAGATCTAGCGGGGGGGCCTGGCTACAATGAGCAGTTCTTC. It encodes CASSQDLAGGPGYNEQFF.

In nucleotides, the CDR3 is TGTGCCGGGGACAGGCCGAACTCCTACGAGCAGTACTTC. The encoded protein is CAGDRPNSYEQYF. This chain connects TRBV30 to TRBJ2-7; 8 nucleotides agree with TRBD1. V dropped 8 bases and J dropped 0; count of bases not matched to a gene: 6. Germline values: CDR1 GTSNPN, CDR2 SVGIG (reference sequence). The CDR3 length is 13 residues.

This clone was seen just once. This chain links TRBV30 with TRBJ2-5; D possibly corresponds to TRBD2 (5 bases). Germline V gene data show CDR1 as GTSNPN and CDR2 as SVGIG (reference sequence). This CDR3 is built from 11 residues. The ends were cut back, 8 bases at V and 5 bases at J, with 12 bases in the middle. CDR3 amino acids: CAHRRGETQYF. As DNA, the CDR3 is TGTGCCCATCGCCGCGGGGAGACCCAGTACTTC.

This clone came up once. This rearrangement joins TRBV28 to TRBJ1-5; weak D call: TRBD1 (6 bases). This CDR3 is 13 amino acids long. Germline CDR1 reads MDHEN; CDR2 reads SYDVKM. V was clipped by 4 bases and J by 3 bases, with 7 bases between them. CDR3 sequence: CASSSGVNQPQHF. Written as DNA, the CDR3 is TGTGCCAGCAGTTCAGGGGTCAATCAGCCCCAGCATTTT.

The V call is TRBV11-2, the J call TRBJ1-1; no firm D call. The CDR3 consists of 16 residues. CDR1 and CDR2 from the germline V gene are SGHAT and FQNNGV. V was pared by 7 bases and J by 1 base, with 19 bases between. CDR3 sequence: CASNDLYGDTNTEAFF. In nucleotides, the CDR3 is TGTGCCAGCAACGATCTCTATGGCGACACGAACACTGAAGCTTTCTTT.

This clone was counted a single time. The chain has TRBV27 and TRBJ2-1; unclear D gene. CDR1 is MNHEY and CDR2 is SMNVEV in the germline V gene (reference sequence). Deletions cut 8 bases from V and 7 bases from J, with 12 bases between. This CDR3 has 12 residues. The CDR3 DNA reads as TGTGCCAGCGGATACAGTTTAAATGAGCAGTTCTTC. This codes for CASGYSLNEQFF.

This chain joins TRBV27 and TRBJ2-7; TRBD1 or TRBD2 may be the D gene (5 bases each). V was pared by 2 bases and J by 2 bases, with 13 bases between. CDR1 and CDR2 from the germline V gene are MNHEY and SMNVEV (reference sequence). The CDR3 is made up of 15 amino acids. CDR3 in amino acids: CASSLTAGTPYEQYF. CDR3 nucleotide sequence: TGTGCCAGCAGTTTAACCGCCGGGACCCCCTACGAGCAGTACTTC.